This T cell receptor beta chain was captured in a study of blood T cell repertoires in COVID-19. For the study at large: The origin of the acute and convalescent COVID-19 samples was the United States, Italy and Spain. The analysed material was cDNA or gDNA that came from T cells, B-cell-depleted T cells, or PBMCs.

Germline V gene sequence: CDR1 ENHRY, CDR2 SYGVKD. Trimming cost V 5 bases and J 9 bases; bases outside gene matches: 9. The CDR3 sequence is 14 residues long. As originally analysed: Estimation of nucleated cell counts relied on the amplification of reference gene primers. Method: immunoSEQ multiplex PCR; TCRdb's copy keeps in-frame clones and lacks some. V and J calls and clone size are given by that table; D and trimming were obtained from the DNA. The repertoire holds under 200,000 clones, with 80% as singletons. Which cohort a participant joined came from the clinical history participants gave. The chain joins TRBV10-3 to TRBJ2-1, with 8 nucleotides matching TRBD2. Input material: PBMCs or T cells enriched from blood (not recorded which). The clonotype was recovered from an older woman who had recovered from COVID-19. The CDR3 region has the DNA TGTGCCATCAGTCCGGGGGGGGATAAGAGTGAGCAGTTCTTC. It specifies CAISPGGDKSEQFF.